Reported below is one T cell receptor (beta chain). Its antigen remains unidentified. The data were obtained in a study of cytomegalovirus exposure and HLA in healthy donors. Findings of the study overall: V- and J-gene trimming in TCR beta was tied to a missense DCLRE1C variant by an analysis performed later. Immune exposure was documented only through CMV serostatus. Sequencing probably produced one cluster of sequence variants that were highly shared.

Primers included in the PCR were 60 Vbeta and 13 Jbeta primers. Method: immunoSEQ multiplex PCR; TCRdb's copy keeps in-frame clones and lacks some. The sample records around 160,000 clones, approximately 80% being singletons. The source is a young woman in good health and CMV-seronegative. The specimen sequenced was PBMCs.

The CDR3 coding sequence is TGTGCCAGCAGCCTACCGGGACAGGGTACAGATACGCAGTATTTT. As protein: CASSLPGQGTDTQYF. The genes are TRBV5-4 and TRBJ2-3; 9 bases align to TRBD1. The trim removed 4 bases at V and 3 bases at J, leaving 6 bases unmatched. Germline assignment: CDR1 SGHNT and CDR2 YYREEE (reference sequence). CDR3 length: 15 residues. The entire variable domain, with the rest obtained from reference TRBV5-4 and TRBJ2-3, is as follows: ETGVTQSPTHLIKTRGQQVTLRCSSQSGHNTVSWYQQALGQGPQFIFQYYREEENGRGNFPPRFSGLQFPNYSSELNVNALELDDSALYLCASSLPGQGTDTQYFGPGTRLTVL.